These T cell receptor beta chains were read from a single sample in a study of tumor-infiltrating lymphocytes in primary liver carcinoma. TCRdb re-called the multiplex PCR reads with MiXCR, one entry per CDR3 protein. The top ten clones hold around 8.4% of a sample with 100,000 to 150,000 distinct CDR3 sequences, under 65% of them seen once. The sample comprised liver tumor tissue from sampling region 3. The receptors were gathered from an older woman with primary liver carcinoma and hepatitis B virus infection. CDR3s include the opening cysteine and the closing phenylalanine or tryptophan. D genes are given only for firm matches. Clone size is given for some rows only: seen once, a few or many times, or a class if the clone is expanded.

V,D,J,size,DNA,CDR3
TRBV11-2,-,TRBJ2-3,-,TGTGCCGGCAGCTTAAATCAAGGGAGCACAGATACGCAGTATTTT,CAGSLNQGSTDTQYF
TRBV7-8,-,TRBJ1-6,-,TGTGCCAGCAGCGTTAAGCAGGGTCCGAGTTCACCCCCCCACTTT,CASSVKQGPSSPPHF
TRBV12-3/TRBV12-4,-,TRBJ2-6,-,TGTGCTAGCAGTTTGTCGGGGTATGGGGCCAACGTCCTGACTTTC,CASSLSGYGANVLTF
TRBV28,-,TRBJ1-2,few,TGTGCCAGCAGGGCGGGACCCGCTCATGGCTACACCTTC,CASRAGPAHGYTF
TRBV5-6,-,TRBJ2-3,-,TGTGCCAGCAGCTTGGTACTAGCTAGCACAGATACGCAGTATTTT,CASSLVLASTDTQYF
TRBV6-1,TRBD2,TRBJ2-5,-,TGTGCCAGTAACGAGGGCGGGAGGGGAGAGGCCCAGTACTTC,CASNEGGRGEAQYF
TRBV12-3/TRBV12-4,-,TRBJ2-2,-,TGTGTCAGCACTCCGGGTGGAGCGGTGAACACCGGGGAGCTGTTTTTT,CVSTPGGAVNTGELFF
TRBV5-1,-,TRBJ1-1,-,TGCGCCAGCAGCAAGACAGCTATCGGCGTGAACACTGAAGCTATCTTT,CASSKTAIGVNTEAIF
TRBV4-2,-,TRBJ2-5,many,TGTGCCAGCAGCCCGGGAGTGGGGGAGACCCAGTACTTC,CASSPGVGETQYF
TRBV11-3,-,TRBJ1-4,-,TGTGCCAGCTGCTCACCTGACAGTAATGAAAAACTGTTTTTT,CASCSPDSNEKLFF
TRBV28,TRBD1,TRBJ2-3,many,TGTGCCTGTGTAGGGGACAGGGATACCACAGATACGCAGTATTTT,CACVGDRDTTDTQYF
TRBV28,TRBD2,TRBJ2-4,many,TGTGCCAGCAGCCCAGGACTAGCGGGAGGGTTTGGCAAAAACATTCAGTACTTC,CASSPGLAGGFGKNIQYF
TRBV29-1,-,TRBJ1-1,many,TGCAGCGCGCAAACGGGGGGATCCTTCACTGAAGCTTTCTTT,CSAQTGGSFTEAFF
TRBV10-3,-,TRBJ2-3,many,TGTGCCATCAGTGCCCCCCTGGCGGGGCGTACAGATACGCAGTATTTT,CAISAPLAGRTDTQYF
TRBV11-2,-,TRBJ2-1,-,TGCGCCAGCAGCTGGATTAGGGGGGCAGAGCAGTTCTTC,CASSWIRGAEQFF
TRBV28,TRBD1,TRBJ2-7,-,TGTGCCAGCGGTGACAGGGGGAGAAGGACTGGCGGCTACGAGCAGTACTTC,CASGDRGRRTGGYEQYF
TRBV5-4,-,TRBJ2-5,-,TGTGCCATCAGCTCCGGACAAGGAAGGTTAGAGACCCAGTACTTC,CAISSGQGRLETQYF
TRBV28,-,TRBJ1-2,few,TGTGCCAGCAGTTTGGTTCTATACGGCTACACCTTC,CASSLVLYGYTF
TRBV5-4,TRBD2,TRBJ2-3,-,TGTACCAGCAGCACCAAAGGGGCGGGAGGTGCGGATACGCAGTATTTT,CTSSTKGAGGADTQYF
TRBV11-2,-,TRBJ2-2,-,TGTGCCAGCAGACGCGGGACAACCAACACCGGGGAGCTGTTTTTT,CASRRGTTNTGELFF
TRBV18,TRBD1,TRBJ2-1,few,TGTGCCAGCTCTCCTCGGGACAGAGACAATGAGCAGTTCTTC,CASSPRDRDNEQFF
TRBV10-3,TRBD2,TRBJ2-7,-,TGTGCCATCAGTAGGGGAGGTAGCGGGAGTCCCATCGAGCAGTACTTC,CAISRGGSGSPIEQYF
TRBV6-6,TRBD2,TRBJ2-1,many,TGTGCCAGCAGCCACAAAAGTCCCTGGACTAGCGGGAGGGAGTTCTACAATGAGCAGTTCTTC,CASSHKSPWTSGREFYNEQFF
TRBV5-5,-,TRBJ2-7,once,TGTGCCAGCATCCTAACACGTTCAGCGCTCTCCTACGAGCAGTACTTC,CASILTRSALSYEQYF
TRBV11-1,TRBD2,TRBJ2-1,medium-sized,TGTGCCAGCAGCCCCACTAGCGGCGACTACAATGAGCAGTTCTTC,CASSPTSGDYNEQFF
TRBV6-2/TRBV6-3,-,TRBJ1-5,-,TGTGCCAGCAGTTACCTCGGTCAGCCCCGGCATTTT,CASSYLGQPRHF
TRBV19,-,TRBJ1-5,-,TGTGCCTGTAGTATCGACGGAACAGGGAAGAATCAGCCCCAGCATTTT,CACSIDGTGKNQPQHF
TRBV11-2,-,TRBJ2-3,few,TGTGCCAGCAGTCCCAGACCCACAGATACGCAGTATTTT,CASSPRPTDTQYF
TRBV6-1,TRBD2,TRBJ2-3,-,TGTGCCAGCTGTGAAATCTGGGAGGGCCGAGATACGCAGTATTTT,CASCEIWEGRDTQYF
TRBV29-1,-,TRBJ1-3,once,TGCAGCGTTGATGCAGGGCGCTCTGGAGACACCATATATTTT,CSVDAGRSGDTIYF
TRBV12-3/TRBV12-4,-,TRBJ1-1,-,TGTGCCAGCAGGCCATGCACGGTGAACACTGAAGCTCTCTTT,CASRPCTVNTEALF
TRBV29-1,-,TRBJ2-5,-,TGCAGCATTGTTCTGCTGGAGACCCAGTATTTC,CSIVLLETQYF
TRBV6-1,TRBD2,TRBJ2-2,-,TGTGCCAGCAGCTCCCGAACTAGCGTTAATACCGGGGAGCTGTTTTTT,CASSSRTSVNTGELFF
TRBV7-9,TRBD1,TRBJ1-2,-,TGTACCAGCAGCTTTGACAGGGGGCAAGGCTACACCTTC,CTSSFDRGQGYTF
TRBV11-2,-,TRBJ2-2,few,TGTGCCAGCAGTTTCAGCGTATTCACCGGGGTGCTGTTTTTT,CASSFSVFTGVLFF
TRBV28,-,TRBJ1-5,few,TGTGCCAGCAGCCTGGGGTCCCAGGGAGTTCAGCCCCAGCATTTT,CASSLGSQGVQPQHF
TRBV11-3,-,TRBJ1-1,-,TGTGCCAACAGCCGTTCACTGGCCACTGGAGCTTTCTTT,CANSRSLATGAFF
TRBV30,-,TRBJ1-1,many,TGTGCCTGGACCCCGCGGAGGAACACTGAAGCTTTCTTT,CAWTPRRNTEAFF
TRBV4-2,-,TRBJ1-1,many,TGTGCCAGCAGCTATAAGACGGCCAGGAAGGGAACTGAAGCTTTCTTT,CASSYKTARKGTEAFF
TRBV5-1,TRBD2,TRBJ2-7,few,TGCGCCAGCAGGACTAGCGGTAACTCCTACGAGCAGTACTTC,CASRTSGNSYEQYF
TRBV11-2,TRBD2,TRBJ2-7,many,TGTGCCAGCAGCCCCTGGGGGACTAGCGGGGGGAGGTCCTACGAGCAGTACTTC,CASSPWGTSGGRSYEQYF
TRBV6-5,-,TRBJ2-7,-,TGTGCCAGCAGCGGGCGTGCCGCATTCTACGAGCAGTACTTC,CASSGRAAFYEQYF
TRBV29-1,TRBD1,TRBJ2-3,-,TGCAGCGTTGGGGACAGGACCCTAACAGATACGTGGTATTTT,CSVGDRTLTDTWYF
TRBV12-3/TRBV12-4,TRBD2,TRBJ2-7,-,TGTGCCAACAGTTTCGGAAGGACTAGCGGGAGGGATTCATACGAGCAGTACTTT,CANSFGRTSGRDSYEQYF
TRBV6-1,-,TRBJ2-7,-,TGTGCCAGCAGTGAAAGGGGACTGGCCGCTGAGCAGTACTTC,CASSERGLAAEQYF
TRBV7-9,TRBD2,TRBJ2-3,-,TGTGCCAGCAGCTTAAGGTCGACTAGCGAATTCACAGATACGCAGTATTTT,CASSLRSTSEFTDTQYF
TRBV11-3,-,TRBJ2-3,-,TGTGCCAGAAGCCATCGGACTGGCACAGATACGAAGTATTTT,CARSHRTGTDTKYF
TRBV11-3,TRBD1,TRBJ2-5,-,TGCGCCAGAAGCGAAACCGGGACAGGCAGAGAGACCCAGTGCTTC,CARSETGTGRETQCF
TRBV28,TRBD1,TRBJ1-2,-,TGTGCCAGCAGTTGGGACAGGCCACCTTATGGCTACACCTTC,CASSWDRPPYGYTF
TRBV11-2,-,TRBJ2-5,-,TGTGTCAGCAGCCCGACCATCCAAGAGACTCAGTACTTC,CVSSPTIQETQYF
TRBV5-1,TRBD2,TRBJ2-7,-,TGCGCCAGCGGCCAAGGACTAGTCCCGTACGAGCAGTACTTC,CASGQGLVPYEQYF
TRBV5-1,-,TRBJ1-2,-,TGCGCCAGCAGGTCAACAGGTGACTATGACTACACCTTC,CASRSTGDYDYTF
TRBV7-9,-,TRBJ2-7,-,TGTGCCAGCAGCTTCATGGGGGGAAGCTCCTACGAGCAGTACTTC,CASSFMGGSSYEQYF
TRBV11-2,-,TRBJ1-1,-,TGTGTCAGCAGTCAAGGGGTGACTGAAGCTTTCTTT,CVSSQGVTEAFF
TRBV7-9,-,TRBJ1-6,few,TGTGCCAGCAGCTTTGCGGTTGATTCACCCCTCCACTTT,CASSFAVDSPLHF
TRBV6-1,TRBD2,TRBJ2-1,-,TGTGCCAGTAGTTTGGTAGCGGGAGGGCCTGAGCAGTTCTTC,CASSLVAGGPEQFF
TRBV5-6,-,TRBJ2-5,-,TGTGCCAGCGGCTTGACAGGACCGAATGGGGAGACCCAGTACTTC,CASGLTGPNGETQYF
TRBV6-6,-,TRBJ1-1,-,TGTGCTAGCAGGGACGGGTCCCTCTACACTGAAGCTTTCTTT,CASRDGSLYTEAFF
TRBV10-3,TRBD2,TRBJ2-7,many,TGTGCCATCGGGGGTTGGCTAGCGGGAGGAGCGACCTACGAGCAGTACTTC,CAIGGWLAGGATYEQYF